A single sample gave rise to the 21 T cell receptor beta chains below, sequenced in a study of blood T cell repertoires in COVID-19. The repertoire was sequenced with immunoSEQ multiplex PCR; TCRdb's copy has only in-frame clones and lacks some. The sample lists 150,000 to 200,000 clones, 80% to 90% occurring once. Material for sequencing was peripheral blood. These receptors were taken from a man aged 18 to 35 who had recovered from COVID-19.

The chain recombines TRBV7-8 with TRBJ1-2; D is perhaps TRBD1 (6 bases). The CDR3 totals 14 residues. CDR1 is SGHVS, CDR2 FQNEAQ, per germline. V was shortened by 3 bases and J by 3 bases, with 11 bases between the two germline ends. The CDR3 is CASSFRDTDYGYTF. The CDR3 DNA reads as TGTGCCAGCAGCTTTAGGGACACCGACTATGGCTACACCTTC. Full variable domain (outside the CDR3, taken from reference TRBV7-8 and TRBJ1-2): GAGVSQSPRYKVAKRGQDVALRCDPISGHVSLFWYQQALGQGPEFLTYFQNEAQLDKSGLPSDRFFAERPEGSVSTLKIQRTQQEDSAVYLCASSFRDTDYGYTFGSGTRLTVV.

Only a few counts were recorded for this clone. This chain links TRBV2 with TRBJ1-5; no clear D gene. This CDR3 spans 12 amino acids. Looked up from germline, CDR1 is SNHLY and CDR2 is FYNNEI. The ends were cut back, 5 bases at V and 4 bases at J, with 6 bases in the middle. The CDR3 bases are TGTGCCAGCAGTCTACAGAATCAGCCCCAGCATTTT. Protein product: CASSLQNQPQHF. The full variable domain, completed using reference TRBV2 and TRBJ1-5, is EPEVTQTPSHQVTQMGQEVILRCVPISNHLYFYWYRQILGQKVEFLVSFYNNEISEKSEIFDDQFSVERPDGSNFTLKIRSTKLEDSAMYFCASSLQNQPQHFGDGTRLSIL.

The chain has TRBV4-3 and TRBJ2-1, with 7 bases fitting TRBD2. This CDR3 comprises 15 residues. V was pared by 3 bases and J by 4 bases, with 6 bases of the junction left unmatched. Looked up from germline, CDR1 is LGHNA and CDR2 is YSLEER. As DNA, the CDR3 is TGCGCCAGCAGCCAGGGGGGGAAGGTTTACAATGAGCAGTTCTTC. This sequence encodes CASSQGGKVYNEQFF.

The CDR3 DNA follows: TGCGCCAGCAGCCGGGACAGGGGTAGCAATCAGCCCCAGCATTTT. This codes for CASSRDRGSNQPQHF. This chain joins TRBV4-1 and TRBJ1-5, with TRBD1 matching over 10 bases. V lost 4 bases and J lost 0; bases outside the gene matches: 0. CDR1 is MGHRA, CDR2 YSYEKL, per germline. This CDR3 has 15 residues.

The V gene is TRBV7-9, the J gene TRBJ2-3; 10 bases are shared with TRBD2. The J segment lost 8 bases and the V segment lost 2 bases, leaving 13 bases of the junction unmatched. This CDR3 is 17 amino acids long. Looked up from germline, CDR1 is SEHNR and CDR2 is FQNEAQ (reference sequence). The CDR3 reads CASSLSSAGGSVATQYF. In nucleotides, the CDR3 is TGTGCCAGCAGCTTATCCTCAGCGGGAGGGTCAGTTGCTACGCAGTATTTT.

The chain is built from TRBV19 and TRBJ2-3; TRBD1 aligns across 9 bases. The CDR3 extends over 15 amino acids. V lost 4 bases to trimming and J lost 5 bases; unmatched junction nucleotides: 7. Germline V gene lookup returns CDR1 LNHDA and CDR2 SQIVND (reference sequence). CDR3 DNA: TGTGCCAGTAGTAGGAGCTCGACAGGGGGAGATACGCAGTATTTT. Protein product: CASSRSSTGGDTQYF.

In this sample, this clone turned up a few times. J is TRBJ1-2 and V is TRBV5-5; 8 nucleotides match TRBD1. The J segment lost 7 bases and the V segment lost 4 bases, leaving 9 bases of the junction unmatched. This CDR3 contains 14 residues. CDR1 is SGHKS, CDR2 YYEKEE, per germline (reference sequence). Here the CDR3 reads CASSPTGVSAGYTF. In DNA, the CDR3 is TGTGCCAGCAGCCCGACAGGGGTTTCGGCTGGCTACACCTTC.

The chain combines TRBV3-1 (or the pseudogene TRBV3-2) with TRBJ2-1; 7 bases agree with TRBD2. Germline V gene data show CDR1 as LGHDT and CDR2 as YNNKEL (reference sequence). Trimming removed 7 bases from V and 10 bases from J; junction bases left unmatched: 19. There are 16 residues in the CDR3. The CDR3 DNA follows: TGTGCCAGCACCCCCAGTGGGGGAGGGCGTGTAGGGGAGCAGTTCTTC. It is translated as CASTPSGGGRVGEQFF.

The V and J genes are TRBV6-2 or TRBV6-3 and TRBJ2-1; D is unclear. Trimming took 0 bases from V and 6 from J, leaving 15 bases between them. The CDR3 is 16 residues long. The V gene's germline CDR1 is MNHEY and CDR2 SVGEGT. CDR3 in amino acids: CASSYSPQVVGNEQFF. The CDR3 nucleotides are TGTGCCAGCAGTTACTCGCCTCAGGTGGTTGGCAATGAGCAGTTCTTC.

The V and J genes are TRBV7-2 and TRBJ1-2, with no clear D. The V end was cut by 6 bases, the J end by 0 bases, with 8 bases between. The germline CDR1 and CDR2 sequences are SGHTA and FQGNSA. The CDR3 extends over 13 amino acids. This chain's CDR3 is CASREVSNYGYTF. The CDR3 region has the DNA TGTGCCAGCAGGGAGGTTTCTAACTATGGCTACACCTTC.

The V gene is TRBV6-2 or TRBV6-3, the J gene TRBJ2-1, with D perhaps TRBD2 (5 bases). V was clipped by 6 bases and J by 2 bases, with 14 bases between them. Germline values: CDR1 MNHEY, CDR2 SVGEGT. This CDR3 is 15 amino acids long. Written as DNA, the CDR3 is TGTGCCAGCAGCAATGGACTCCTAGCCTACAATGAGCAGTTCTTC. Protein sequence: CASSNGLLAYNEQFF.

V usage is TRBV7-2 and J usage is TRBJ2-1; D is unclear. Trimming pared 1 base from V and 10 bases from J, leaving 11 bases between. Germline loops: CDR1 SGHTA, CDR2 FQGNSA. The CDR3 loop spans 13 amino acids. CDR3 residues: CASSLDPIREQFF. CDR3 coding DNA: TGTGCCAGCAGCTTAGACCCGATCAGGGAGCAGTTCTTC.

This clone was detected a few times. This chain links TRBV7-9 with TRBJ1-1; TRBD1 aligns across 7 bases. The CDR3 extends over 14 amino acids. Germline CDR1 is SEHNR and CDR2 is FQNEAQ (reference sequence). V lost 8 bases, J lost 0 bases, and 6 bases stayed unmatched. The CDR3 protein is CASGSGTVNTEAFF. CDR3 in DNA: TGTGCCAGCGGCTCCGGGACAGTGAACACTGAAGCTTTCTTT.

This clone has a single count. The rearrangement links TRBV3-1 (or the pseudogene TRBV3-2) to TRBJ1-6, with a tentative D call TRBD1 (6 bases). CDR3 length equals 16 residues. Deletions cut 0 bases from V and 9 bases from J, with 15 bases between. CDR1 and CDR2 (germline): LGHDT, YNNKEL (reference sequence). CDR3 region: CASSQDRGGHASPLHF. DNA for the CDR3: TGTGCCAGCAGCCAAGATCGAGGGGGACATGCTTCACCCCTCCACTTT.

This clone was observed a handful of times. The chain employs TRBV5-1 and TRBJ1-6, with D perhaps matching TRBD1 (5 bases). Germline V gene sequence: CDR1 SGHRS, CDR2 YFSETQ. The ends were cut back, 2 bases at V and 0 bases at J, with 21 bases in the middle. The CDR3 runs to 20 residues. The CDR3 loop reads CASSLSLRQGLSSYNSPLHF. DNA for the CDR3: TGCGCCAGCAGCTTAAGTCTTAGGCAGGGCCTGAGCTCCTATAATTCACCCCTCCACTTT.

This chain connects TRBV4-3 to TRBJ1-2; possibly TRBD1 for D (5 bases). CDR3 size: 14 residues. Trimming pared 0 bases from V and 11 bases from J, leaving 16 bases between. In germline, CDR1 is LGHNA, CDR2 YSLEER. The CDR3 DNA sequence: TGCGCCAGCAGCCAAGAAAGTGGGGGGACGGTATACACCTTC. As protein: CASSQESGGTVYTF.

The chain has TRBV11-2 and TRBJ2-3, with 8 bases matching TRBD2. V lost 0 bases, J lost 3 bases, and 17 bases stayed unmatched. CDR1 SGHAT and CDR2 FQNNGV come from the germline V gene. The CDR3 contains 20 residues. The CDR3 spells CASSLEGPGALAGRTDTQYF. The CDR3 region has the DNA TGTGCCAGCAGCTTAGAAGGACCGGGCGCGCTAGCGGGTAGGACAGATACGCAGTATTTT.

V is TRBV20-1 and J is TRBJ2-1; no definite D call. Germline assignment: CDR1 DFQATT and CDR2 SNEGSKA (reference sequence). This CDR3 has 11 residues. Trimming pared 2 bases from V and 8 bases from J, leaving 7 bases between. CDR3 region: CSARPSDEQFF. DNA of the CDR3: TGCAGTGCTAGACCTTCGGATGAGCAGTTCTTC.

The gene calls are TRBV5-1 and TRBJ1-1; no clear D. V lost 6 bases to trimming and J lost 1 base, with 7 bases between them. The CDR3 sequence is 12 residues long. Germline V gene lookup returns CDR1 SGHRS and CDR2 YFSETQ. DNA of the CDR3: TGCGCCAGCAAACTTGGGAACACTGAAGCTTTCTTT. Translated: CASKLGNTEAFF.

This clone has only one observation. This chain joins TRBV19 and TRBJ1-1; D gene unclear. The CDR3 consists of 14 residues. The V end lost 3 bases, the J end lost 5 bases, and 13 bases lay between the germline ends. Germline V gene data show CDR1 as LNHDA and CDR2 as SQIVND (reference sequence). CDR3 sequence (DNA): TGTGCCAGTAGTATGGGCGCCGGGAGGACTGAAGCTTTCTTT. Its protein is CASSMGAGRTEAFF.

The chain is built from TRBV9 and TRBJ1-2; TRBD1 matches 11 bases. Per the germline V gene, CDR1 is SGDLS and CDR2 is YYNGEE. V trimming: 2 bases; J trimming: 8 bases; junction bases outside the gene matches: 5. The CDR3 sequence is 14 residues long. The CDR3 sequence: CASSVGQGAWGYTF. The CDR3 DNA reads TGTGCCAGCAGCGTCGGACAGGGGGCCTGGGGCTACACCTTC.